The 19 T cell receptor beta chains given below trace back to one sample, sequenced in a study of T cells after posttransplantation cyclophosphamide. Profiling relied on immunoSEQ multiplex PCR, and the TCRdb table lists in-frame clones only, not all of them. This repertoire shows roughly 13,000 clones, 76% found once; its top ten account for around 1.2%. The specimen sequenced was memory CD4+ T cells sorted from PBMCs. These TCRs come from a middle-aged man.

This clone was recorded a few times. The chain joins TRBV6-5 to TRBJ1-4, with 8 bases that match TRBD1. V lost 3 bases to trimming and J lost 7 bases; unmatched junction nucleotides: 4. The CDR3 spans 14 residues. CDR1 and CDR2 (germline): MNHEY, SVGAGI. The CDR3 sequence is CASSYTGGGEKLFF. Written as DNA, the CDR3 is TGTGCCAGCAGTTATACAGGGGGGGGTGAAAAACTGTTTTTT.

Concerning this clone itself: A read error may produce the germline difference seen at one junction end. The V gene is TRBV28, the J gene TRBJ2-3, with 12 positions matching TRBD2. Looked up from germline, CDR1 is MDHEN and CDR2 is SYDVKM. This CDR3 has 14 amino acids. The CDR3 nucleotides read TGTGCCAGCGGAGCACAGACTAGCGGGGGCCAACCCCGTTTT. Its protein product is CASGAQTSGGQPRF.

The rearrangement links TRBV10-3 to TRBJ1-6; D is possibly TRBD1 (6 bases). Trimming removed 10 bases at V and 1 base at J, with 17 bases between. CDR1 and CDR2 (germline): ENHRY, SYGVKD. The CDR3 runs to 16 residues. CDR3 loop: CATTAGALSYNSPLHF. CDR3 sequence (DNA): TGTGCCACCACGGCGGGGGCCTTGTCCTATAATTCACCCCTCCACTTT.

This clone has a handful of counts. The rearrangement links TRBV4-3 to TRBJ1-1; possible D gene TRBD1, 6 bases. Germline CDR1 reads LGHNA; CDR2 reads YSLEER. V was pared by 4 bases and J by 9 bases, with 15 bases between. CDR3 length: 13 amino acids. In DNA form, the CDR3 reads TGCGCCAGCAGCCCAGAGACAGGAGGACAAGCTTTCTTT. This translates into CASSPETGGQAFF.

This clone came up a few times. This sequence joins TRBV7-9 and TRBJ1-1; perhaps TRBD1 as D (6 bases). Per germline, CDR1 SEHNR and CDR2 FQNEAQ (reference sequence). V lost 7 bases to trimming and J lost 3 bases, with 12 bases between them. The length of the CDR3 is 13 residues. The CDR3 DNA is TGTGCCAGCATCCCGGACAGAGACACTGAAGCTTTCTTT. Amino acid sequence: CASIPDRDTEAFF.

The chain is built from TRBV7-8 and TRBJ2-1, with D tentatively TRBD2 (5 bases). The CDR3 extends over 15 amino acids. Germline CDR1 and CDR2: SGHVS and FQNEAQ. V was trimmed by 2 bases and J by 0 bases, leaving 8 bases between them. The CDR3 is CASSLLASSYNEQFF. The CDR3 coding sequence is TGTGCCAGCAGCTTACTAGCTAGCTCCTACAATGAGCAGTTCTTC.

CDR3 nucleotides: TGTGCCAGCAGCGTAGAGGGGGACAACTTGGCCTATGGCTACACCTTC. As protein: CASSVEGDNLAYGYTF. This sequence joins TRBV9 and TRBJ1-2; D might be TRBD1 (6 bases). Trimming pared 0 bases from V and 4 bases from J, leaving 16 bases between. The CDR3 consists of 16 residues. Germline CDR1 and CDR2: SGDLS and YYNGEE.

The chain combines TRBV18 with TRBJ2-6; 9 positions match TRBD1. Germline V lookup: CDR1 KGHSH, CDR2 LQKENI. The V segment lost 4 bases and the J segment 0 bases; nucleotides outside the gene matches: 7. The CDR3 covers 18 residues. The CDR3 here is CASSRSGTGISGANVLTF. The CDR3 nucleotides are TGTGCCAGCTCACGATCCGGGACAGGGATCTCTGGGGCCAACGTCCTGACTTTC.

A few counts support this clone. This chain uses TRBV5-1 with TRBJ2-7, with TRBD2 identical over 10 bases. The V gene end was trimmed by 2 bases and the J gene end by 7 bases; junction bases not matched to a gene: 9. The length of the CDR3 is 15 residues. Germline assignment: CDR1 SGHRS and CDR2 YFSETQ. The CDR3 sequence is CASSFDLAGVGEQYF. The CDR3 nucleotides read TGCGCCAGCAGCTTTGACCTAGCGGGAGTCGGGGAGCAGTACTTC.

This rearrangement joins TRBV11-3 to TRBJ2-5; TRBD1 matches 7 bases. V lost 4 bases to trimming and J lost 3 bases; unmatched junction nucleotides: 5. There are 14 residues in the CDR3. Per germline, CDR1 SGHNT and CDR2 YENEEA. The CDR3 bases are TGTGCCAGCAGCTACAACAGGGGTAAAGAGACCCAGTACTTC. Its translation is CASSYNRGKETQYF.

The V and J genes are TRBV7-9 and TRBJ1-1; D might be TRBD1 (5 bases). The V gene lost 1 base and the J gene lost 7 bases, with 10 bases spanning the gap. This CDR3 has 13 amino acids. Germline assignment: CDR1 SEHNR and CDR2 FQNEAQ (reference sequence). The CDR3 DNA is TGTGCCAGCAGCTTAGGGACCGACAGTGAAGCTTTCTTT. Translated, it gives CASSLGTDSEAFF.

This chain joins TRBV5-1 and TRBJ2-1; D possibly corresponds to TRBD2 (7 bases). This CDR3 comprises 15 residues. Germline-derived CDR1 and CDR2 are SGHRS and YFSETQ. V was clipped by 2 bases and J by 5 bases, with 14 bases between them. Here the CDR3 reads CASSLGLGGDNEQFF. DNA of the CDR3: TGCGCCAGCAGCTTAGGACTAGGGGGGGACAATGAGCAGTTCTTC.

The rearrangement joins TRBV4-1 to TRBJ2-3; TRBD1 might be the D (5 bases). The CDR3 has 13 amino acids. With 2 bases removed from V and 3 bases from J, the gap between germline ends came to 6 bases. Germline assignment: CDR1 MGHRA and CDR2 YSYEKL. The CDR3 region has the DNA TGCGCCAGCAGCCAACAGGGTACAGATACGCAGTATTTT. Translating gives CASSQQGTDTQYF.

The chain links TRBV7-8 to TRBJ1-5; D might be TRBD1 (6 bases). Germline CDR1 is SGHVS and CDR2 is FQNEAQ. Trimming left V 6 bases short and J 0 bases short, with 9 bases between. This CDR3 is built from 14 residues. CDR3 region: CASRLGASNQPQHF. CDR3 bases: TGTGCCAGCAGGTTGGGGGCTAGCAATCAGCCCCAGCATTTT.

This clone was detected a few times. The rearrangement joins TRBV19 to TRBJ1-6; maybe TRBD1 (5 bases). CDR1 LNHDA and CDR2 SQIVND come from the germline V gene (reference sequence). This CDR3 has 14 amino acids. The V and J ends lost 5 bases and 10 bases respectively, with 15 bases between them. The CDR3 DNA is TGTGCCAGTAGTGGTGATTACAGGACCTCACCCCTCCACTTT. Translating gives CASSGDYRTSPLHF.

This chain connects TRBV11-3 to TRBJ2-6; D is perhaps TRBD1 (6 bases). Trimming took 5 bases from V and 3 from J, leaving 20 bases between them. The CDR3 loop spans 18 amino acids. CDR1 and CDR2 (germline): SGHNT, YENEEA. Here the CDR3 reads CASSTRGVKGHGANVLTF. The CDR3 DNA follows: TGTGCCAGCAGCACTAGGGGCGTCAAGGGACATGGGGCCAACGTCCTGACTTTC.

The chain is built from TRBV9 and TRBJ2-1, with TRBD2 as a possible D gene (6 bases). Germline lookup yields CDR1 SGDLS and CDR2 YYNGEE. The CDR3 consists of 17 residues. V was shortened by 4 bases and J by 4 bases, with 21 bases between the two germline ends. This CDR3 reads CASSTRPGTSRYNEQFF. The CDR3 DNA reads TGTGCCAGCAGCACGAGACCCGGGACTTCACGATACAATGAGCAGTTCTTC.

This clone was detected only a few times. The chain combines TRBV4-2 with TRBJ2-3; TRBD1 is a possible D gene (5 bases). Trimming took 3 bases from V and 2 from J, leaving 9 bases between them. Looked up from germline, CDR1 is LGHNA and CDR2 is YNFKEQ. The CDR3 contains 14 residues. CDR3 nucleotides: TGTGCCAGCAGCCACTCGACAGACACAGATACGCAGTATTTT. Its translation: CASSHSTDTDTQYF.

The count of this clone is one. The chain links TRBV5-8 to TRBJ1-5; 9 nucleotides agree with TRBD1. The V gene end was trimmed by 5 bases and the J gene end by 4 bases; junction bases not matched to a gene: 7. The CDR3 length is 15 residues. The germline gives CDR1 SGHTS, CDR2 YDEGEE. In nucleotides, the CDR3 is TGTGCCAGCAGGGCGTCCGGGACAGGGAATCAGCCCCAGCATTTT. Its translation is CASRASGTGNQPQHF.